The clone carrying this T cell receptor (beta chain) was detected a few times. The sample comes from a study of T-cell reconstitution after alpha-beta-depleted transplantation in children. Unique molecular identifiers tagged the TCRbeta library. MiXCR was run by TCRdb on the PCR reads, yielding one entry per CDR3 protein. The sample shows more than 450,000 distinct CDR3 sequences, about 18% of them seen only once. The V end lost 6 bases, the J end lost 8 bases, and 16 bases lay between the germline ends. The CDR3 spans 13 residues. The chain couples TRBV12-3 or TRBV12-4 to TRBJ1-2; D not resolved. The origin of this receptor is a human donor who donated a stem cell graft to a child with acute lymphoblastic leukemia. The sequences come from PBMCs from the stem cell graft donor, collected from the stem cell graft. CDR3 amino acids: CASSQTERSGYTF. CDR3 bases: TGTGCCAGCAGCCAAACAGAGCGTTCCGGCTACACCTTC.